This TCR beta chain was obtained from a study (TCRdb year 2016). Libraries were made using RT-PCR. Sequenced on an Illumina MiSeq. TCRdb reprocessed the public reads (quality trimming at Q25 with fastp, clone calling with MiXCR) and kept in-frame beta chains. For every CDR3 protein sequence, its rows merge into one entry that carries the most common genes and DNA. Here the sample has fewer than 800,000 distinct CDR3 sequences; approximately 15% occur a single time. In total, the top ten clones hold 3.6% of the sample. Reading from cysteine to phenylalanine, the CDR3 counts 18 amino acids. The kept DNA is CDR3 alone, 54 bases in frame from the first base. From V the trimming removes 2 bases and from J it removes 2 bases, while the gene matches leave 14 bases of the junction unaccounted for. CDR1 and CDR2 (DFQATT, SNEGSKA) derive from the germline V gene (reference sequence). This clonotype was counted ten times or more. Its target antigen remains unknown. The input lacks base qualities; no much larger clone sits a single base away.

The receptor was derived from a female donor in good health, serving as a healthy control. The receptor chain draws on TRBV20-1 and TRBJ2-1; 8 bases in the junction line up with TRBD2. Sequenced material: memory CD4+ T cells from blood. The DNA reads TGCAGTGCTAGACCCCCCCACGGAGCGGGAGTAGCCTACAATGAGCAGTTCTTC. This gives the protein CSARPPHGAGVAYNEQFF.